Each of the 31 T cell receptor beta chains below was sequenced from the same sample in a study of fetal regulatory T cell absence and autoimmunity. Here immunoSEQ multiplex PCR was the method, and the copy in TCRdb shows in-frame clones only, minus some. The sample yields some 50,000 clones, about 79% seen once. Sequencing was performed on cord blood. Receptors originate from a newborn boy with IPEX syndrome.

The CDR3 bases are TGTGCCAGCAGCGTAAGGGGGGGTCCCACTTACAATGAGCAGTTCTTC. It specifies CASSVRGGPTYNEQFF. The chain employs TRBV9 and TRBJ2-1; tentative D call: TRBD2 (7 bases). Germline CDR1 and CDR2: SGDLS and YYNGEE. The CDR3 is made up of 16 amino acids. V was clipped by 1 base and J by 4 bases, with 15 bases between them.

The chain carries TRBV12-5 and TRBJ2-3, with D hard to call. Trimming cost V 3 bases and J 2 bases, with 6 bases left between them. This CDR3 has 13 residues. CDR1 is LGHNT and CDR2 is FRNRAP in the germline V gene. CDR3 bases: TGTGCTAGTGGTTTCAGGCCCACAGATACGCAGTATTTT. It specifies CASGFRPTDTQYF.

The CDR3 protein is CASSYAQGAMNTEAFF. The CDR3 nucleotides read TGTGCCAGCAGTTACGCACAGGGGGCCATGAACACTGAAGCTTTCTTT. This rearrangement joins TRBV6-5 to TRBJ1-1; TRBD1 agrees at 9 bases. CDR1 is MNHEY and CDR2 is SVGAGI in the germline V gene. V dropped 2 bases and J dropped 0; count of bases not matched to a gene: 4. CDR3 size: 16 residues.

V and J are TRBV4-2 and TRBJ2-1; 8 bases are shared with TRBD2. Germline CDR1 LGHNA, CDR2 YNFKEQ. V lost 4 bases to trimming and J lost 4 bases; unmatched junction nucleotides: 6. This CDR3 contains 15 residues. CDR3 in DNA: TGTGCCAGCAGCCGTTATAGCGGGGATTACAATGAGCAGTTCTTC. It codes for CASSRYSGDYNEQFF.

The V and J genes are TRBV10-2 and TRBJ1-4, with a weak D call TRBD1 (5 bases). The CDR3 runs 15 residues. Germline V gives CDR1 WSHSY, CDR2 SAAADI. Deletions cut 0 bases from V and 4 bases from J, with 9 bases between. The CDR3: CASSESGAFNEKLFF. CDR3 coding DNA: TGCGCCAGCAGTGAGTCCGGGGCCTTTAATGAAAAACTGTTTTTT.

This chain links TRBV4-1 with TRBJ2-7; no clear D gene. The CDR3 spans 14 residues. Germline CDR1 and CDR2: MGHRA and YSYEKL. V gave up 6 bases and J gave up 3 bases, with 15 bases separating them. The CDR3 protein is CASRISVWNYEQYF. DNA for the CDR3: TGCGCCAGCAGGATTTCGGTGTGGAACTACGAGCAGTACTTC.

The rearrangement joins TRBV2 to TRBJ2-7; D not resolved. CDR3 length: 13 amino acids. V lost 6 bases and J lost 3, with 12 bases in between. Germline CDR1 is SNHLY and CDR2 is FYNNEI. CDR3 sequence: CASRLGSIYEQYF. The CDR3 DNA is TGTGCCAGCAGACTTGGATCTATCTACGAGCAGTACTTC.

This clone was seen a single time. The genes are TRBV7-9 and TRBJ2-7; D possibly matches TRBD1 or TRBD2 (5 bases each). CDR1 is SEHNR and CDR2 is FQNEAQ in the germline V gene (reference sequence). V lost 4 bases, J lost 0 bases, and 10 bases lay in between. The CDR3 length is 14 residues. The CDR3 spells CASSSGTRSYEQYF. The CDR3 DNA follows: TGTGCCAGCAGCTCCGGGACCCGCTCCTACGAGCAGTACTTC.

The chain has TRBV6-5 and TRBJ1-4; D uncertain. The V and J ends lost 6 bases and 0 bases respectively, with 5 bases between them. Germline CDR1 is MNHEY and CDR2 is SVGAGI. The CDR3 runs 13 residues. In DNA form, the CDR3 reads TGTGCCAGCAGACAGACAACTAATGAAAAACTGTTTTTT. This codes for CASRQTTNEKLFF.

This sequence joins TRBV18 and TRBJ2-7; D is unclear. V was cut by 1 base and J by 2 bases, with 12 bases left in between. The CDR3 is made up of 15 amino acids. The germline gives CDR1 KGHSH, CDR2 LQKENI. CDR3 nucleotides: TGTGCCAGCTCACCACAGGGATTGCTGGCCTACGAGCAGTACTTC. Residues: CASSPQGLLAYEQYF.

The chain is built from TRBV19 and TRBJ1-2, with TRBD1 matching over 8 bases. CDR3 length: 15 amino acids. V shed 0 bases and J 2 bases; nucleotides not matched to a gene: 2. The germline V gene encodes CDR1 LNHDA and CDR2 SQIVND (reference sequence). The CDR3: CASSIERTGNYGYTF. The CDR3 nucleotides are TGTGCCAGTAGTATAGAAAGGACAGGGAACTATGGCTACACCTTC. Based on the CDR3 plus reference TRBV19 and TRBJ1-2, the full variable domain is DGGITQSPKYLFRKEGQNVTLSCEQNLNHDAMYWYRQDPGQGLRLIYYSQIVNDFQKGDIAEGYSVSREKKESFPLTVTSAQKNPTAFYLCASSIERTGNYGYTFGSGTRLTVV.

A few counts support this clone. This chain links TRBV7-9 with TRBJ2-7; 7 bases are shared with TRBD1. The CDR3 is 14 amino acids. J was trimmed by 3 bases and V by 1 base; bases with no gene match: 3. CDR1 and CDR2 (germline): SEHNR, FQNEAQ (reference sequence). The CDR3 here is CASSLEAGGYEQYF. The DNA of the CDR3 is TGTGCCAGCAGCTTAGAGGCAGGGGGCTACGAGCAGTACTTC.

The chain carries TRBV5-1 and TRBJ2-3; 9 positions agree with TRBD1. CDR3 size: 13 residues. J was trimmed by 2 bases and V by 5 bases; bases with no gene match: 0. Germline V gene lookup returns CDR1 SGHRS and CDR2 YFSETQ. The CDR3 loop reads CASRQGATDTQYF. In DNA form, the CDR3 reads TGCGCCAGCAGACAGGGGGCCACAGATACGCAGTATTTT.

This clone has only one observation. This chain uses TRBV9 with TRBJ2-5; tentatively, D is TRBD1 (5 bases). Germline V gene data show CDR1 as SGDLS and CDR2 as YYNGEE. Between the trimmed V and J ends, which lost 4 bases and 4 bases, there was a span of 5 bases. CDR3 length: 11 residues. As DNA, the CDR3 is TGTGCCAGCAGCAGGGGAGAGACCCAGTACTTC. Protein product: CASSRGETQYF. Full variable domain (remainder filled in from reference TRBV9 and TRBJ2-5): DSGVTQTPKHLITATGQRVTLRCSPRSGDLSVYWYQQSLDQGLQFLIQYYNGEERAKGNILERFSAQQFPDLHSELNLSSLELGDSALYFCASSRGETQYFGPGTRLLVL.

In its sample, this clone was seen a few times. V and J are TRBV7-8 and TRBJ2-7; 7 bases align to TRBD1. After removal of 1 base from V and 0 bases from J, the junction contained 0 bases not matched to a gene. From germline, CDR1 is SGHVS and CDR2 FQNEAQ. This CDR3 is built from 14 residues. CDR3 DNA sequence: TGTGCCAGCAGCTTAGGGGACAGCTCCTACGAGCAGTACTTC. Its protein is CASSLGDSSYEQYF.

The J gene is TRBJ2-1, the V gene TRBV6-1, with TRBD2 matching over 8 bases. CDR1 and CDR2 (germline): MNHNS, SASEGT. With V trimmed by 6 bases and J by 3 bases, 7 bases remained unmatched. The CDR3 runs to 15 residues. The CDR3 DNA reads TGTGCCAGCAGATTCGAGCGGGGGAGCTACAATGAGCAGTTCTTC. It encodes CASRFERGSYNEQFF.

This chain uses TRBV5-6 with TRBJ1-5; D is possibly TRBD1 (5 bases). The V gene lost 5 bases and the J gene lost 1 base, with 10 bases spanning the gap. Germline V gene sequence: CDR1 SGHDT, CDR2 YYEEEE. The CDR3 loop spans 14 amino acids. The CDR3 protein is CASSLRDSNQPQHF. As DNA, the CDR3 is TGTGCCAGCAGTCTCCGGGACAGCAATCAGCCCCAGCATTTT.

This chain connects TRBV6-1 to TRBJ1-1; TRBD1 might be the D (6 bases). Looked up from germline, CDR1 is MNHNS and CDR2 is SASEGT. Trimming took 1 base from V and 3 from J, leaving 6 bases between them. The CDR3 runs to 13 residues. The CDR3 sequence is CASSEDRDTEAFF. CDR3 bases: TGTGCCAGCAGTGAAGACAGGGACACTGAAGCTTTCTTT.

The chain joins TRBV11-1 to TRBJ2-3, with 12 nucleotides matching TRBD2. With 4 bases clipped from V and 2 bases from J, the junction kept 7 bases outside the gene matches. The CDR3 runs to 17 residues. Germline V gene sequence: CDR1 SGHAT, CDR2 FQDESV (reference sequence). CDR3 coding DNA: TGTGCCAGCAGCTCCCGGGGACTAGCGGGTTCCACAGATACGCAGTATTTT. Protein sequence: CASSSRGLAGSTDTQYF.

This chain connects TRBV2 to TRBJ2-7; maybe TRBD2 (6 bases). The germline CDR1 and CDR2 sequences are SNHLY and FYNNEI. The CDR3 loop spans 15 amino acids. The ends were cut back, 7 bases at V and 7 bases at J, with 23 bases in the middle. The DNA of the CDR3 is TGTGCCAGCAAATCTAGGCTAGCGACCGGCTGGGAGCAGTACTTC. Translation gives CASKSRLATGWEQYF.

The V gene is TRBV19, the J gene TRBJ1-1; no reliable D call. This CDR3 spans 14 amino acids. V was cut by 1 base and J by 5 bases, with 11 bases left in between. The germline V gene encodes CDR1 LNHDA and CDR2 SQIVND (reference sequence). The CDR3 protein is CASSIASRRTEAFF. Written as DNA, the CDR3 is TGTGCCAGTAGTATAGCATCCCGGCGGACTGAAGCTTTCTTT.

The chain joins TRBV6-7 to TRBJ1-1; possible D gene TRBD1, 6 bases. TRBV6-7 counts as an open reading frame of uncertain function. V shed 5 bases and J shed 6 bases, with 19 bases lying between them. CDR3 length: 15 residues. The CDR3 reads CASSDPYGKGAEAFF. CDR3 sequence (DNA): TGTGCCAGCAGTGACCCTTATGGGAAGGGGGCTGAAGCTTTCTTT.

The chain carries TRBV7-6 and TRBJ2-2; D unclear. The CDR3 length is 13 residues. The V end lost 4 bases, the J end lost 5 bases, and 8 bases lay between the germline ends. CDR1 and CDR2 (germline): SGHVS, FNYEAQ. The CDR3 DNA is TGTGCCAGCAGCTCAATTTCTACCGGGGAGCTGTTTTTT. Translating gives CASSSISTGELFF. Supplemented by reference TRBV7-6 and TRBJ2-2, the full variable domain reads GAGVSQSPRYKVTKRGQDVALRCDPISGHVSLYWYRQALGQGPEFLTYFNYEAQQDKSGLPNDRFSAERPEGSISTLTIQRTEQRDSAMYRCASSSISTGELFFGEGSRLTVL.

This clone has a handful of counts. This chain links TRBV19 with TRBJ1-1; no clear D gene. The germline V gene encodes CDR1 LNHDA and CDR2 SQIVND (reference sequence). Trimming took off 3 bases at V and 4 bases at J, with 9 bases between the two ends. The CDR3 has 13 amino acids. The CDR3 is CASSIGHLTEAFF. The CDR3 DNA sequence: TGTGCCAGTAGTATTGGGCACCTCACTGAAGCTTTCTTT.

The chain couples TRBV5-1 to TRBJ2-7; D ambiguous. With 5 bases removed from V and 2 bases from J, the gap between germline ends came to 11 bases. This CDR3 comprises 13 residues. Germline CDR1 is SGHRS and CDR2 is YFSETQ. CDR3 coding DNA: TGCGCCAGCAGGGCAGCTTCTACCTACGAGCAGTACTTC. Protein sequence: CASRAASTYEQYF.

This clone was counted once. CDR3 DNA: TGTGCCAGCAGCGTAGGGGCTAGCGGATCAGATACGCAGTATTTT. Its protein is CASSVGASGSDTQYF. The chain carries TRBV9 and TRBJ2-3, with 7 positions matching TRBD2. The CDR3 extends over 15 amino acids. V shed 0 bases, J shed 4 bases, and the junction held 5 bases outside the gene matches. Per germline, CDR1 SGDLS and CDR2 YYNGEE.

The chain recombines TRBV15 with TRBJ2-5; no clear D. There are 15 residues in the CDR3. Looked up from germline, CDR1 is LNHNV and CDR2 is YYDKDF (reference sequence). The germline V and J ends were trimmed by 0 bases and 7 bases, with 15 bases remaining between them. CDR3 sequence (DNA): TGTGCCACCAGCAGAGAGGGTGGGCCGGCTGGGACCCAGTACTTC. Its protein is CATSREGGPAGTQYF.

CDR3 sequence reads: CASSASGGAGYEQYF. The CDR3 DNA sequence: TGTGCCAGCAGCGCGTCAGGGGGAGCGGGATACGAGCAGTACTTC. The J gene is TRBJ2-7, the V gene TRBV11-2; D may match TRBD1 or TRBD2 (7 bases each). V lost 5 bases to trimming and J lost 4 bases, with 18 bases between them. The germline V gene has CDR1 SGHAT and CDR2 FQNNGV. The CDR3 length is 15 residues.

The chain links TRBV19 to TRBJ2-3, with 12 bases identical to TRBD2. Looked up from germline, CDR1 is LNHDA and CDR2 is SQIVND (reference sequence). The CDR3 has 15 residues. J was trimmed by 0 bases and V by 9 bases; bases with no gene match: 4. CDR3 in DNA: TGTGCCAGCACCCTAGCGGGAGGGAGCACAGATACGCAGTATTTT. Residues: CASTLAGGSTDTQYF.

This chain joins TRBV4-3 and TRBJ2-2, with TRBD2 matching 8 bases. This CDR3 has 17 amino acids. V shed 0 bases and J 4 bases; nucleotides not matched to a gene: 7. CDR1 and CDR2 from the germline V gene are LGHNA and YSLEER. CDR3 DNA sequence: TGCGCCAGCAGCCAAGATGAACTAGCGGAATCCACCGGGGAGCTGTTTTTT. Translated, it gives CASSQDELAESTGELFF.

V gene TRBV5-1 combines with J gene TRBJ1-4; D not certain. CDR3 length: 14 residues. The V gene lost 0 bases and the J gene lost 5 bases, with 8 bases spanning the gap. Germline CDR1 SGHRS, CDR2 YFSETQ. The CDR3 DNA reads TGCGCCAGCAGCTTGGGGTCGGCGAATGAAAAACTGTTTTTT. Translated, it gives CASSLGSANEKLFF.